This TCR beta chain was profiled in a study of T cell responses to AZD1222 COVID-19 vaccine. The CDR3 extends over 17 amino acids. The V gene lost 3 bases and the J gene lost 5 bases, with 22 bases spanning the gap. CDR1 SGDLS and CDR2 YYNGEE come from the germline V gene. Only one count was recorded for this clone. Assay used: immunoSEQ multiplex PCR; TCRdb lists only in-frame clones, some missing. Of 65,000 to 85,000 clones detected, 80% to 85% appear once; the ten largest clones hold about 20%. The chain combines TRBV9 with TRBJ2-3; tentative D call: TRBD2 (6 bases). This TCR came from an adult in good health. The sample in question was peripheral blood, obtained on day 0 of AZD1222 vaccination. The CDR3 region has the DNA TGTGCCAGCAGCGCCACCCGTGGGACTCCCGCGGGAGATACGCAGTATTTT. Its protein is CASSATRGTPAGDTQYF.